Following are 19 T cell receptor beta chains from one sample sequenced in a study of lymphopenia after photon versus proton radiotherapy. Clones were read by immunoSEQ multiplex PCR, and TCRdb kept only the in-frame ones, dropping some. The data hold tens of thousands of clones, with more than 75% observed a single time. The source material was peripheral blood, sampled from a patient treated with photon-based radiotherapy. The receptors come from a woman between 70 and 85 years old with pancreatic cancer.

This clone came up a few times. The chain combines TRBV27 with TRBJ2-3, with TRBD2 matching over 10 bases. Looked up from germline, CDR1 is MNHEY and CDR2 is SMNVEV (reference sequence). There are 15 residues in the CDR3. V shed 4 bases and J 2 bases; nucleotides not matched to a gene: 3. As DNA, the CDR3 is TGTGCCAGCAGTTCGGGACTAGCGAACACAGATACGCAGTATTTT. Translation: CASSSGLANTDTQYF.

The chain combines TRBV7-3 with TRBJ2-3; D may be TRBD1 or TRBD2 (6 bases each). The V end lost 2 bases, the J end lost 5 bases, and 11 bases lay between the germline ends. Per germline, CDR1 SGHTA and CDR2 FQGTGA. The length of the CDR3 is 14 residues. CDR3 amino acids: CASSLGGGLDTQYF. The CDR3 DNA reads as TGTGCCAGCAGCTTAGGAGGGGGGCTAGATACGCAGTATTTT.

The rearrangement joins TRBV29-1 to TRBJ1-2, with TRBD1 matching 7 bases. Germline-derived CDR1 and CDR2 are SQVTM and ANQGSEA. V lost 6 bases and J lost 4; bases outside the gene matches: 11. This CDR3 comprises 14 residues. In DNA form, the CDR3 reads TGCAGCGTGGACGCACAGGGGACCGGCTATGGCTACACCTTC. This gives the protein CSVDAQGTGYGYTF.

The V call is TRBV27, the J call TRBJ2-7, with 8 bases identical to TRBD1. The germline V gene has CDR1 MNHEY and CDR2 SMNVEV (reference sequence). The CDR3 covers 14 residues. The ends lost 5 bases at V and 2 bases at J; junction bases unmatched: 5. CDR3 protein: CASSGQGGPYEQYF. The CDR3 nucleotides read TGTGCCAGCAGTGGACAGGGTGGACCCTACGAGCAGTACTTC.

This clone appeared once. The chain recombines TRBV18 with TRBJ1-2; TRBD1 is a possible D gene (5 bases). The CDR3 sequence is 15 residues long. Germline assignment: CDR1 KGHSH and CDR2 LQKENI. V was trimmed by 2 bases and J by 4 bases, leaving 14 bases between them. CDR3 in amino acids: CASSPDGLGGYGYTF. CDR3 nucleotides: TGTGCCAGCTCACCAGACGGACTTGGGGGCTATGGCTACACCTTC.

The chain joins TRBV27 to TRBJ2-1, with 8 bases fitting TRBD2. Germline CDR1 is MNHEY and CDR2 is SMNVEV (reference sequence). This CDR3 contains 15 residues. Unmatched junction bases numbered 8, after V lost 6 bases and J lost 4 bases. CDR3: CASSPGLAGYNEQFF. The DNA of the CDR3 is TGTGCCAGCAGCCCAGGACTAGCTGGTTACAATGAGCAGTTCTTC.

The V and J genes are TRBV7-3 and TRBJ2-1; D is possibly TRBD1 (5 bases). Per germline, CDR1 SGHTA and CDR2 FQGTGA. CDR3 size: 13 residues. Trimming took off 5 bases at V and 5 bases at J, with 10 bases between the two ends. The CDR3 DNA reads as TGTGCCAGCAGCACAGGACGAGACAATGAGCAGTTCTTC. Translated, it gives CASSTGRDNEQFF.

The rearrangement uses TRBV9 and TRBJ1-1, with TRBD1 matching over 9 bases. The CDR3 sequence is 15 residues long. Germline trimming cut 1 base from V and 7 bases from J; bases unmatched to any gene: 8. Germline V gene lookup returns CDR1 SGDLS and CDR2 YYNGEE. The CDR3 loop is CASSVSDRGIIEAFF. The CDR3 DNA is TGTGCCAGCAGCGTATCGGACAGGGGTATTATTGAAGCTTTCTTT.

This clone was recorded a few times. V is TRBV9 and J is TRBJ2-1; 7 bases match TRBD2. This CDR3 contains 15 residues. J gave up 6 bases and V 3 bases, and 9 bases lay outside the gene matches. Germline assignment: CDR1 SGDLS and CDR2 YYNGEE. CDR3 nucleotides: TGTGCCAGCAGCGCGACTAGCCCAAGAAGCAATGAGCAGTTCTTC. Protein product: CASSATSPRSNEQFF.

This chain connects TRBV18 to TRBJ1-1; 11 bases are shared with TRBD1. The CDR3 is made up of 16 amino acids. Trimming took 1 base from V and 0 from J; bases not matched to a gene: 1. In germline, CDR1 is KGHSH, CDR2 LQKENI. The CDR3: CASSPRTGGLNTEAFF. CDR3 nucleotides: TGTGCCAGCTCACCACGGACAGGGGGCCTGAACACTGAAGCTTTCTTT. Looking up the rest from reference TRBV18 and TRBJ1-1 gives the full variable domain: NAGVMQNPRHLVRRRGQEARLRCSPMKGHSHVYWYRQLPEEGLKFMVYLQKENIIDESGMPKERFSAEFPKEGPSILRIQQVVRGDSAAYFCASSPRTGGLNTEAFFGQGTRLTVV.

This chain uses TRBV7-2 with TRBJ2-7; D is possibly TRBD1 (6 bases). Germline V gene lookup returns CDR1 SGHTA and CDR2 FQGNSA. V lost 4 bases and J lost 7, with 14 bases in between. CDR3 length: 13 residues. CDR3 in amino acids: CASSWGLFREQYF. The CDR3 DNA reads TGTGCCAGCAGCTGGGGGCTTTTTAGAGAGCAGTACTTC.

The chain carries TRBV5-1 and TRBJ2-2, with 15 bases lining up with TRBD2. This CDR3 is built from 18 residues. Looked up from germline, CDR1 is SGHRS and CDR2 is YFSETQ. With V trimmed by 5 bases and J by 6 bases, 11 bases remained unmatched. CDR3 sequence: CASRAGLAGGTFSGELFF. Written as DNA, the CDR3 is TGCGCCAGCAGGGCGGGACTAGCGGGAGGCACATTCTCCGGGGAGCTGTTTTTT.

This clone was recorded a few times. CDR3 in DNA: TGTGCCAGCAGCAGGGGTAACGCAGATACGCAGTATTTT. Translation gives CASSRGNADTQYF. The genes are TRBV25-1 and TRBJ2-3; TRBD1 might be the D (6 bases). The CDR3 is 13 amino acids. Germline CDR1 is MGHDK and CDR2 is SYGVNS. The V gene lost 6 bases and the J gene lost 4 bases, with 11 bases spanning the gap.

J is TRBJ1-5 and V is TRBV4-2; D is ambiguous. V was cut by 0 bases and J by 5 bases, with 5 bases left in between. Germline V lookup: CDR1 LGHNA, CDR2 YNFKEQ. This CDR3 is built from 13 residues. CDR3 sequence reads: CASSQESDQPQHF. CDR3 nucleotide sequence: TGTGCCAGCAGCCAAGAAAGTGATCAGCCCCAGCATTTT.

The chain joins TRBV5-4 to TRBJ2-2; D gene unclear. Trimming pared 0 bases from V and 0 bases from J, leaving 12 bases between. CDR1 is SGHNT and CDR2 is YYREEE in the germline V gene (reference sequence). The CDR3 runs to 17 residues. The CDR3 DNA reads as TGTGCCAGCAGCTTGGCCCTTGGGGTTACGAACACCGGGGAGCTGTTTTTT. This gives the protein CASSLALGVTNTGELFF.

This chain connects TRBV9 to TRBJ2-3; D uncertain. V dropped 0 bases and J dropped 0 bases, with 8 bases sitting between them. This CDR3 is built from 15 residues. From germline, CDR1 is SGDLS and CDR2 YYNGEE. Written as DNA, the CDR3 is TGTGCCAGCAGCGTAGTTGCGGTAAGCACAGATACGCAGTATTTT. Translated: CASSVVAVSTDTQYF.

The V gene is TRBV7-8, the J gene TRBJ2-5; a possible D gene is TRBD2 (7 bases). The CDR3 sequence is 15 residues long. In germline, CDR1 is SGHVS, CDR2 FQNEAQ. The germline V and J ends were trimmed by 8 bases and 2 bases, with 18 bases remaining between them. This CDR3 reads CASREDRRFQETQYF. As DNA, the CDR3 is TGTGCCAGCCGGGAGGACAGAAGATTTCAAGAGACCCAGTACTTC. Drawing the rest from reference TRBV7-8 and TRBJ2-5, the complete variable domain is GAGVSQSPRYKVAKRGQDVALRCDPISGHVSLFWYQQALGQGPEFLTYFQNEAQLDKSGLPSDRFFAERPEGSVSTLKIQRTQQEDSAVYLCASREDRRFQETQYFGPGTRLLVL.

V and J are TRBV7-2 and TRBJ2-5; D is undetermined. Germline CDR1 is SGHTA and CDR2 is FQGNSA. The V gene lost 3 bases and the J gene lost 2 bases, with 4 bases spanning the gap. The CDR3 extends over 12 amino acids. CDR3 in amino acids: CASSFGQETQYF. CDR3 sequence (DNA): TGTGCCAGCAGCTTTGGGCAAGAGACCCAGTACTTC.

The rearrangement joins TRBV9 to TRBJ2-5; no clear D gene. The germline V gene encodes CDR1 SGDLS and CDR2 YYNGEE. Trimming pared 0 bases from V and 1 base from J, leaving 7 bases between. This CDR3 has 14 amino acids. As DNA, the CDR3 is TGTGCCAGCAGCGTAGGCCGGAGCCAAGAGACCCAGTACTTC. It specifies CASSVGRSQETQYF.